These 13 T cell receptor beta chains came from one sample sequenced in a study of control samples from healthy donors and cancer patients. Here immunoSEQ multiplex PCR was the method, and the copy in TCRdb shows in-frame clones only, minus some. The table shows over 75,000 clones, with around 80% occurring only once. The specimen sequenced was blood. These receptors came from a man between 60 and 75 years old in good health.

The chain carries TRBV3-1 (or the pseudogene TRBV3-2) and TRBJ2-5; TRBD2 matches 15 bases. V was pared by 4 bases and J by 2 bases, with 5 bases of the junction left unmatched. CDR1 is LGHDT, CDR2 YNNKEL, per germline (reference sequence). The CDR3 length is 17 residues. The CDR3 loop is CASSLRTSGGEQETQYF. The CDR3 nucleotides are TGTGCCAGCAGCCTCCGGACTAGCGGGGGGGAACAAGAGACCCAGTACTTC.

The chain links TRBV9 to TRBJ1-6; possibly TRBD1 for D (5 bases). Looked up from germline, CDR1 is SGDLS and CDR2 is YYNGEE. The CDR3 spans 16 residues. V shed 0 bases and J shed 7 bases, with 14 bases lying between them. The CDR3 loop is CASSVDPLAGNSPLHF. The CDR3 coding sequence is TGTGCCAGCAGCGTAGATCCCTTGGCAGGGAATTCACCCCTCCACTTT.

The chain is built from TRBV11-2 and TRBJ2-7; unclear D gene. The V gene's germline CDR1 is SGHAT and CDR2 FQNNGV. This CDR3 spans 15 amino acids. V shed 1 base and J shed 0 bases, with 10 bases lying between them. The CDR3 protein is CASSLGARSSYEQYF. The CDR3, as DNA: TGTGCCAGCAGCTTAGGGGCTCGATCCTCCTACGAGCAGTACTTC.

This chain uses TRBV6-5 with TRBJ1-6; 8 bases line up with TRBD1. The CDR3 extends over 15 amino acids. The junction had 6 bases not matched to a gene; V was cut back by 6 bases and J by 5 bases. CDR1 is MNHEY and CDR2 is SVGAGI in the germline V gene. CDR3 sequence reads: CASSKQGGNNSPLHF. The CDR3 bases are TGTGCCAGCAGCAAACAGGGGGGGAATAATTCACCCCTCCACTTT.

The chain is built from TRBV4-1 and TRBJ2-5; D may be TRBD1 or TRBD2 (5 bases each). Trimming shortened V by 8 bases and J by 5 bases, and 21 bases separated the two germline ends. Germline V CDR1 and CDR2: MGHRA, YSYEKL. CDR3 size: 15 residues. The DNA for the CDR3 is TGCGCCAGCGGGGGTCACCCTGACGATCTCGAGACCCAGTACTTC. Translated, it gives CASGGHPDDLETQYF.

The V call is TRBV3-1 (or the pseudogene TRBV3-2), the J call TRBJ1-2; no clear D gene. This CDR3 region has 15 residues. Germline V lookup: CDR1 LGHDT, CDR2 YNNKEL (reference sequence). V was pared by 0 bases and J by 4 bases, with 12 bases between. CDR3: CASSQDGLGSYGYTF. CDR3 coding DNA: TGTGCCAGCAGCCAAGATGGTCTGGGTAGCTATGGCTACACCTTC.

This rearrangement joins TRBV9 to TRBJ2-5, with D possibly matching TRBD2 (7 bases). Germline V lookup: CDR1 SGDLS, CDR2 YYNGEE. The CDR3 is made up of 12 amino acids. The ends were cut back, 5 bases at V and 5 bases at J, with 10 bases in the middle. The CDR3 is CASRGGAETQYF. The CDR3 nucleotides are TGTGCCAGCAGGGGGGGGGCTGAGACCCAGTACTTC.

V is TRBV6-5 and J is TRBJ1-1; D not resolved. The germline gives CDR1 MNHEY, CDR2 SVGAGI. This CDR3 region has 14 residues. Trimming cost V 1 base and J 5 bases, with 11 bases left between them. The CDR3 loop reads CASSYLSGPTEAFF. In DNA, the CDR3 is TGTGCCAGCAGTTACTTATCTGGGCCAACTGAAGCTTTCTTT.

This clone appeared a single time. V gene TRBV4-1 combines with J gene TRBJ1-4, with D possibly matching TRBD1 (5 bases). This CDR3 has 17 amino acids. Looked up from germline, CDR1 is MGHRA and CDR2 is YSYEKL. V was pared by 1 base and J by 0 bases, with 12 bases between. The CDR3: CASSQAGTLTTNEKLFF. In nucleotides, the CDR3 is TGCGCCAGCAGCCAAGCCGGGACGCTTACAACTAATGAAAAACTGTTTTTT.

This clone has only a few counts. The genes are TRBV19 and TRBJ2-1, with D perhaps matching TRBD1 (5 bases). The CDR3 runs to 14 residues. Trimming stripped 7 bases from V and 1 base from J, with 11 bases between. CDR1 and CDR2 (germline): LNHDA, SQIVND (reference sequence). DNA of the CDR3: TGTGCCAGTAATGCCCAGGGATCCTACAATGAGCAGTTCTTC. Its protein is CASNAQGSYNEQFF.

The V call is TRBV7-9, the J call TRBJ2-5; D is perhaps TRBD2 (6 bases). CDR1 is SEHNR, CDR2 FQNEAQ, per germline (reference sequence). Trimming stripped 1 base from V and 5 bases from J, with 8 bases between. The CDR3 is 13 residues long. The CDR3 spells CASSLGGDETQYF. In DNA, the CDR3 is TGTGCCAGCAGCTTAGGCGGGGACGAGACCCAGTACTTC.

The rearrangement links TRBV11-2 to TRBJ2-1, with 8 nucleotides matching TRBD2. V trimming: 1 base; J trimming: 7 bases; junction bases outside the gene matches: 6. This CDR3 has 15 amino acids. The germline V gene has CDR1 SGHAT and CDR2 FQNNGV. CDR3 sequence (DNA): TGTGCCAGCAGCTTAGCGGGAGGGCCGAGAAATGAGCAGTTCTTC. Translated: CASSLAGGPRNEQFF.

The rearrangement links TRBV11-2 to TRBJ2-6, with no clear D. With 10 bases removed from V and 0 bases from J, the gap between germline ends came to 7 bases. Germline lookup yields CDR1 SGHAT and CDR2 FQNNGV. The CDR3 runs 13 residues. In nucleotides, the CDR3 is TGTGCCATCCGGTCCTCTGGGGCCAACGTCCTGACTTTC. This gives the protein CAIRSSGANVLTF.